One and the same sample provided the 2 T cell receptor beta chains below, sequenced in a study of identical twins. TCRdb ran MiXCR on the 5' RACE reads and lists one entry per CDR3 protein. Seen here are about 190,000 distinct CDR3 sequences, about 16% observed once, and the top ten hold 35% to 45%. The sample was also reused in another study, on T cells expressing NK-cell markers.

The specimen sequenced was CD8+ T cells sorted from blood. These receptors all come from a woman under 30 in good health.

This clonotype was recorded a few times. The chain employs TRBV7-9 and TRBJ2-1; 9 nucleotides match TRBD1. The germline V gene encodes CDR1 SEHNR and CDR2 FQNEAQ (reference sequence). Trimming at V came to 3 bases and at J to 7 bases, leaving 4 bases not matched to a gene. This CDR3 spans 14 amino acids. CDR3 in amino acids: CASSFSGQGNEQFF. The DNA for the CDR3 is TGTGCCAGCAGCTTTTCGGGACAGGGTAATGAGCAGTTCTTC.

This clonotype was seen repeatedly, ten times or more. The chain recombines TRBV5-1 with TRBJ1-1; TRBD1 aligns across 10 bases. Looked up from germline, CDR1 is SGHRS and CDR2 is YFSETQ. The CDR3 has 14 residues. The junction had 3 bases not matched to a gene; V was cut back by 1 base and J by 6 bases. In nucleotides, the CDR3 is TGCGCCAGCAGCTTGCCGGGACAGGGGCCTGAAGCTTTCTTT. This gives the protein CASSLPGQGPEAFF.